The present T cell receptor (beta chain) was sequenced within a study of spatial heterogeneity in lung cancer. This clonotype was seen at least ten times. TCRdb processed the 5' RACE reads anew with MiXCR; each CDR3 protein has one entry. Here the sample spans under 80,000 distinct CDR3 sequences, roughly 6.4% being singletons. Trimming took 3 bases from V and 1 from J, leaving 8 bases between them. The CDR3 extends over 13 amino acids. Germline CDR1 is SGHDT and CDR2 is YYEEEE. Time point noted: sample taken at primary tumor resection. The authors sequenced whole RNA from tumor, nontumor lung or frozen PBMC without sorting.

Specimen: PBMCs, collected at surgery. This chain links TRBV5-6 with TRBJ2-7; D may be TRBD2 (6 bases). This receptor was identified in a female donor with early-stage non-small cell lung cancer. In nucleotides, the CDR3 is TGTGCCAGCAGCTCGGGAGAGTCCTACGAGCAGTACTTC. This gives the protein CASSSGESYEQYF.